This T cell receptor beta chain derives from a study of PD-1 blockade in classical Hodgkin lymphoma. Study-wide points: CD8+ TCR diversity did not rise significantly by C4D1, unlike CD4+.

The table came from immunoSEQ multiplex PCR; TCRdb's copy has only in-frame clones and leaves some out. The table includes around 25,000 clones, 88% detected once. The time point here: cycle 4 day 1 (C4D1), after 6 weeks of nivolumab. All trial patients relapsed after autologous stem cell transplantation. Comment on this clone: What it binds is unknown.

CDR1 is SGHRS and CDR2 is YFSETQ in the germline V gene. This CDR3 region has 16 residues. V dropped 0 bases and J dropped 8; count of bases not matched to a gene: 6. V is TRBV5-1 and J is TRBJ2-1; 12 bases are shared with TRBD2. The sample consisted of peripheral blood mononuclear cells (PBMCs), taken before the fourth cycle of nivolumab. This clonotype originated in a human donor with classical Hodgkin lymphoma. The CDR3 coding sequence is TGCGCCAGCAGCTTGGGGCTAGCGGGGGGGCTCTATGAGCAGTTCTTC. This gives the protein CASSLGLAGGLYEQFF. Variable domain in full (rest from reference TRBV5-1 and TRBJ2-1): KAGVTQTPRYLIKTRGQQVTLSCSPISGHRSVSWYQQTPGQGLQFLFEYFSETQRNKGNFPGRFSGRQFSNSRSEMNVSTLELGDSALYLCASSLGLAGGLYEQFFGPGTRLTVL.